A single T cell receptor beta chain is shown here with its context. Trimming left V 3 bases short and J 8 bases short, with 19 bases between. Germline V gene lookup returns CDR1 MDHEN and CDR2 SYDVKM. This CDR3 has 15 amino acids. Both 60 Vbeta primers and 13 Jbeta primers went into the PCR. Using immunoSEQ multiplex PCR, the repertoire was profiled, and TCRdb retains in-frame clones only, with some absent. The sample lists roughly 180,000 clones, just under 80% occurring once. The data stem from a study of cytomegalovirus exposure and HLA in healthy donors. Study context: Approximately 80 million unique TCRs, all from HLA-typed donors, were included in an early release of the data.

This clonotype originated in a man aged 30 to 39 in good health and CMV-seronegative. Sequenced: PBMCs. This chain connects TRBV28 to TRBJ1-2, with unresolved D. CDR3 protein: CASSLGARLSGGYTF. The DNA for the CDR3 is TGTGCCAGCAGTTTGGGTGCCCGCCTCTCGGGGGGCTACACCTTC.